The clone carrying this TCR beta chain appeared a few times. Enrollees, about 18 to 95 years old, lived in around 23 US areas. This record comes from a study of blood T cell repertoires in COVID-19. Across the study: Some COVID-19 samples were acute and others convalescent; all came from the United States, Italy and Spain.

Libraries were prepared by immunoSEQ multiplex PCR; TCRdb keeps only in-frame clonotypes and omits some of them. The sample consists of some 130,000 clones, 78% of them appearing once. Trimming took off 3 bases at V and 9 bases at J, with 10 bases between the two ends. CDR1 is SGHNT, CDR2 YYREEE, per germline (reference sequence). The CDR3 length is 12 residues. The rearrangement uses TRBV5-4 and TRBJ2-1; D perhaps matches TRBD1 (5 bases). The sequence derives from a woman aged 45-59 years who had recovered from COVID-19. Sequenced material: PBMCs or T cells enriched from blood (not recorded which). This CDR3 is CASSSPDSEQFF. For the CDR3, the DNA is TGTGCCAGCAGCTCCCCCGACAGTGAGCAGTTCTTC.